This TCR beta chain derives from a study of vaccination effects on CD4 cells after COVID-19. Study-wide results and caveats: Convalescent patients in the study were few, and early post-infection timepoints were absent. Clones of infection and vaccine origin contracted markedly late after vaccination.

Data came from immunoSEQ multiplex PCR; TCRdb stores just in-frame clones and leaves some out. The sample includes about 20,000 clones, approximately 79% of them seen just once. This clone appeared a single time. Its antigen remains unknown. CDR1 and CDR2 from the germline V gene are WSHSY and SAAADI. Germline trimming cut 0 bases from V and 3 bases from J; bases unmatched to any gene: 7. The CDR3 runs to 16 residues. Sequencing followed a ViraFEST assay step that expanded antigen-specific CD4+ T cells with viral peptide pools. CD4+ T cells were isolated after nine to ten days of culture. All vaccine recipients tested negative for nucleocapsid antibodies and had never contracted SARS-CoV-2 infection. Replacing half the medium with IL-2 medium was done on days 3 and 7.

The source was CD4+ T cells from PBMCs cultured with HCoV-NL63 spike peptides, collected before COVID-19 vaccination. The V gene is TRBV10-2, the J gene TRBJ1-2; 7 bases line up with TRBD1. The receptor was isolated from a human donor who received a COVID-19 vaccine. CDR3 sequence reads: CASSESLSTGHYGYTF. Written as DNA, the CDR3 is TGCGCCAGCAGTGAGTCCCTTTCGACAGGGCACTATGGCTACACCTTC.